The 17 T cell receptor beta chains in this list originate from one sample, sequenced in a study of neurological immune-mediated disorders. TCRdb processed the 5' RACE reads anew with MiXCR; each CDR3 protein has one entry. The top ten hold around 7.2% of the sample, which has roughly 74,000 distinct CDR3 sequences, less than 5.5% seen once. What was sequenced was PBMCs. The receptors here all came from a man aged 18 to 30 with multiple sclerosis.

This clonotype was recorded at least ten times. The chain is built from TRBV7-9 and TRBJ2-3; D remains ambiguous. CDR1 is SEHNR and CDR2 is FQNEAQ in the germline V gene (reference sequence). The CDR3 is made up of 14 amino acids. V lost 5 bases to trimming and J lost 6 bases, with 15 bases between them. This CDR3 is CASSPASSGDTQYF. The CDR3 coding sequence is TGTGCCAGCAGCCCTGCTTCGTCAGGTGATACGCAGTATTTT.

This clonotype came up many times. The genes are TRBV20-1 and TRBJ2-3; 8 nucleotides align to TRBD2. There are 14 residues in the CDR3. Germline CDR1 is DFQATT and CDR2 is SNEGSKA (reference sequence). V shed 3 bases and J 0 bases; nucleotides not matched to a gene: 2. For the CDR3, the DNA is TGCAGTGCTAGTAGCGGGGCTAGCACAGATACGCAGTATTTT. Amino acid sequence: CSASSGASTDTQYF.

This clonotype was observed at least ten times. The chain carries TRBV7-2 and TRBJ2-3; D ambiguous. Trimming shortened V by 2 bases and J by 6 bases, and 9 bases separated the two germline ends. The CDR3 consists of 13 residues. Germline loops: CDR1 SGHTA, CDR2 FQGNSA. CDR3: CASSLSPWDTQYF. The CDR3 nucleotides are TGTGCCAGCAGCTTATCCCCTTGGGATACGCAGTATTTT.

This clonotype appeared a few times. The chain employs TRBV20-1 and TRBJ2-1; 11 positions match TRBD2. Trimming removed 3 bases from V and 0 bases from J; junction bases left unmatched: 10. The CDR3 is 18 amino acids. The germline CDR1 and CDR2 sequences are DFQATT and SNEGSKA (reference sequence). The CDR3 loop is CSASIAGGLLLSYNEQFF. The CDR3 region has the DNA TGCAGTGCTAGTATAGCGGGGGGGCTCCTACTCTCCTACAATGAGCAGTTCTTC.

This clonotype has at least ten counts. The V and J genes are TRBV6-5 and TRBJ2-7; D call uncertain. The CDR3 runs 14 residues. CDR1 MNHEY and CDR2 SVGAGI come from the germline V gene. Between the trimmed V and J ends, which lost 0 bases and 3 bases, there was a span of 9 bases. CDR3 region: CASSYSSLGYEQYF. CDR3 sequence (DNA): TGTGCCAGCAGTTACTCGTCCCTAGGCTACGAGCAGTACTTC.

This clonotype has ten or more counts. This chain joins TRBV5-1 and TRBJ2-1, with 7 bases aligning to TRBD2. The length of the CDR3 is 14 residues. Germline CDR1 SGHRS, CDR2 YFSETQ. V was clipped by 4 bases and J by 8 bases; unmatched bases: 9. Written as DNA, the CDR3 is TGCGCCAGCAGCCTGTGGGGGGGAAGTTATGAGCAGTTCTTC. Its translation is CASSLWGGSYEQFF.

The sample holds many counts of this clonotype. The chain combines TRBV4-3 with TRBJ2-6, with 8 bases matching TRBD1. Per the germline V gene, CDR1 is LGHNA and CDR2 is YSLEER. The CDR3 has 17 amino acids. V was pared by 2 bases and J by 0 bases, with 3 bases of the junction left unmatched. The CDR3 DNA reads as TGCGCCAGCAGCCAAACAGGGGGGCCCTCTGGGGCCAACGTCCTGACTTTC. Its protein is CASSQTGGPSGANVLTF.

This clonotype showed up many times. V usage is TRBV12-3 or TRBV12-4 and J usage is TRBJ1-4; D gene ambiguous. CDR3 length: 13 amino acids. Trimming left V 1 base short and J 7 bases short, with 7 bases between. Here the CDR3 reads CASSLGASEKLFF. As DNA, the CDR3 is TGTGCCAGCAGTTTAGGGGCGAGTGAAAAACTGTTTTTT.

This clonotype came up a few times. The chain carries TRBV7-6 and TRBJ2-7; possible D gene TRBD2, 9 bases. Germline values: CDR1 SGHVS, CDR2 FNYEAQ. This CDR3 contains 15 residues. V gave up 4 bases and J gave up 6 bases, with 19 bases separating them. The CDR3 region is CASSSGGGSGSEQYF. The CDR3 coding sequence is TGTGCCAGCAGCTCAGGGGGCGGTAGCGGGAGCGAGCAGTACTTC.

In this sample, this clonotype turned up many times. V is TRBV5-1 and J is TRBJ2-2; a weak D match, TRBD1 (6 bases). CDR1 SGHRS and CDR2 YFSETQ come from the germline V gene. The CDR3 sequence is 16 residues long. Trimming left V 1 base short and J 5 bases short, with 15 bases between. The CDR3 protein is CASSLNRQGMTGELFF. CDR3 bases: TGCGCCAGCAGCTTGAATCGGCAGGGGATGACCGGGGAGCTGTTTTTT. The full variable domain, its missing parts supplied by reference TRBV5-1 and TRBJ2-2, is KAGVTQTPRYLIKTRGQQVTLSCSPISGHRSVSWYQQTPGQGLQFLFEYFSETQRNKGNFPGRFSGRQFSNSRSEMNVSTLELGDSALYLCASSLNRQGMTGELFFGEGSRLTVL.

This clonotype was recorded many times. The chain employs TRBV12-3 or TRBV12-4 and TRBJ2-1, with D perhaps matching TRBD1 (6 bases). The CDR3 runs to 14 residues. V was trimmed by 6 bases and J by 1 base, leaving 10 bases between them. The CDR3 DNA reads as TGTGCCAGCAGCTTGAGGGGGTCCTACAATGAGCAGTTCTTC. Translating gives CASSLRGSYNEQFF.

This clonotype was counted many times. This chain links TRBV29-1 with TRBJ2-6; D remains ambiguous. The germline V gene encodes CDR1 SQVTM and CDR2 ANQGSEA. Trimming took 5 bases from V and 0 from J, leaving 5 bases between them. The CDR3 has 13 amino acids. As DNA, the CDR3 is TGCAGCGTTACGCGCTCTGGGGCCAACGTCCTGACTTTC. This codes for CSVTRSGANVLTF.

This clonotype was counted at least ten times. The V and J genes are TRBV20-1 and TRBJ2-3; D unresolved. Germline CDR1 and CDR2: DFQATT and SNEGSKA (reference sequence). This CDR3 has 13 residues. Between the trimmed V and J ends, which lost 2 bases and 5 bases, there was a span of 11 bases. The CDR3 reads CSARPARRDTQYF. DNA of the CDR3: TGCAGTGCTAGACCGGCCCGAAGAGATACGCAGTATTTT.

This clonotype has ten or more counts. V usage is TRBV6-2 or TRBV6-3 and J usage is TRBJ2-7; 8 nucleotides match TRBD1. The CDR3 has 14 residues. Germline assignment: CDR1 MNHEY and CDR2 SVGEGT. The J segment lost 4 bases and the V segment lost 5 bases, leaving 7 bases of the junction unmatched. CDR3 sequence: CASSGNGQGYEQYF. DNA of the CDR3: TGTGCCAGCAGTGGGAACGGACAGGGATACGAGCAGTACTTC.

This clonotype has at least ten counts. The chain has TRBV20-1 and TRBJ2-5; 11 nucleotides line up with TRBD2. Germline loops: CDR1 DFQATT, CDR2 SNEGSKA (reference sequence). V gave up 5 bases and J gave up 4 bases; unmatched junction bases: 0. The CDR3 is 12 residues long. The CDR3 DNA is TGCAGTGCTGGACTAGCGGGAGAGACCCAGTACTTC. It yields the protein CSAGLAGETQYF.

The sample holds many counts of this clonotype. The rearrangement joins TRBV20-1 to TRBJ2-1, with TRBD2 matching over 8 bases. V lost 0 bases and J lost 6; bases outside the gene matches: 7. The CDR3 sequence is 15 residues long. In germline, CDR1 is DFQATT, CDR2 SNEGSKA (reference sequence). The CDR3 DNA sequence: TGCAGTGCTAGAGAAAGCGGACTAGCATTCAATGAGCAGTTCTTC. It yields the protein CSARESGLAFNEQFF.

Worth noting for this clonotype: One end of the junction varies from germline; a read error may be responsible. The V gene is TRBV15, the J gene TRBJ1-5; possible D gene TRBD1, 5 bases. Germline V gives CDR1 LNHNV, CDR2 YYDKDF (reference sequence). The CDR3 is 14 amino acids. In nucleotides, the CDR3 is TGTGCCACCAGCAGGACAGTTAGCAATCAGCCCCAGAATTTT. Its translation: CATSRTVSNQPQNF.